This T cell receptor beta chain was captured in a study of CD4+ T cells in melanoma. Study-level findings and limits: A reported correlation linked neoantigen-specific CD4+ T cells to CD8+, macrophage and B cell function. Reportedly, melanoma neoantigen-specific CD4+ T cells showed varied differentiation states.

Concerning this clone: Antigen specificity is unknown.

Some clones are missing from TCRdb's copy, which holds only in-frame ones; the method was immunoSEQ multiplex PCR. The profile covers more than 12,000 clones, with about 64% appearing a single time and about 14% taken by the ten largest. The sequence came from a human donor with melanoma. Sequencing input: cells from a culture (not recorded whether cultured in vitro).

The CDR3 region is CASSYSRVGGTEAFF. In DNA, the CDR3 is TGTGCCAGCAGTTACTCAAGGGTTGGTGGCACTGAAGCTTTCTTT. The chain couples TRBV6-6 to TRBJ1-1; D unclear. Germline lookup yields CDR1 MNHNY and CDR2 SVGAGI (reference sequence). Trimming removed 0 bases at V and 4 bases at J, with 12 bases between. CDR3 length: 15 residues.